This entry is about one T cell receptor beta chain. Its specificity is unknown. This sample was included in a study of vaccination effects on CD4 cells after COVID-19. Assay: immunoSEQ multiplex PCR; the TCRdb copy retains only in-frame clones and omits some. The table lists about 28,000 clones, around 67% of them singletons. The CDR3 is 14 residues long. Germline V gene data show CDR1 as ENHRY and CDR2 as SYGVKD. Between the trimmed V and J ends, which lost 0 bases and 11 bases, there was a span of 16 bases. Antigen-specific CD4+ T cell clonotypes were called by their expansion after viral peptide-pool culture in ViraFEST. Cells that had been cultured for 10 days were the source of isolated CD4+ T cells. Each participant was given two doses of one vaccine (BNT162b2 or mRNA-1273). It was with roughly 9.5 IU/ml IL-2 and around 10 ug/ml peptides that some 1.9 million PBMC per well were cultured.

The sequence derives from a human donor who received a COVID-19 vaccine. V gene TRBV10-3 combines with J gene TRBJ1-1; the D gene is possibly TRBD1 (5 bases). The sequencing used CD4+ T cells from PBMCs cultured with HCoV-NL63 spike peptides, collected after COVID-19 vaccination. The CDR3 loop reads CAISESSAGYWAFF. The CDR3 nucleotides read TGTGCCATCAGTGAGTCGAGTGCAGGGTATTGGGCTTTCTTT.